Shown below are 4 T cell receptor beta chains from a single sample sequenced in a study of shared clonotypes between healthy human individuals. Only in-frame clones appear in the TCRdb table, and some are missing; sequencing was by immunoSEQ multiplex PCR. Among millions of clones listed, 90% to 95% were seen once. The sequenced sample was naive CD4+ T cells sorted from blood. This sample's subset: CD45RA+ positively selected. Every receptor here comes from a man between 18 and 35 years old in good health.

The V and J genes are TRBV19 and TRBJ1-5, with 7 bases lining up with TRBD1. The trim removed 7 bases at V and 5 bases at J, leaving 11 bases unmatched. Per germline, CDR1 LNHDA and CDR2 SQIVND (reference sequence). The CDR3 sequence is 15 residues long. The DNA for the CDR3 is TGTGCCAGTACCCAAGGAGCAGGGGGATATCAGCCCCAGCATTTT. Translated: CASTQGAGGYQPQHF.

J is TRBJ2-5 and V is TRBV30; TRBD2 aligns across 8 bases. The trim removed 8 bases at V and 5 bases at J, leaving 13 bases unmatched. Germline V gene lookup returns CDR1 GTSNPN and CDR2 SVGIG (reference sequence). The CDR3 has 14 residues. The CDR3 sequence: CAGGGGGYGETQYF. CDR3 DNA: TGTGCCGGAGGCGGCGGGGGGTATGGGGAGACCCAGTACTTC.

Turning to this clone: Other DNA sequences in the sample encode the same CDR3. The CDR3 region has the DNA TGTGCCAGCAGTCCGGGACAGCCCTACGAGCAGTACTTC. Its protein product is CASSPGQPYEQYF. This rearrangement joins TRBV28 to TRBJ2-7, with TRBD1 matching over 7 bases. Germline V gives CDR1 MDHEN, CDR2 SYDVKM. J was trimmed by 2 bases and V by 5 bases; bases with no gene match: 3. This CDR3 is 13 amino acids long. The full variable domain, completed using reference TRBV28 and TRBJ2-7, is DVKVTQSSRYLVKRTGEKVFLECVQDMDHENMFWYRQDPGLGLRLIYFSYDVKMKEKGDIPEGYSVSREKKERFSLILESASTNQTSMYLCASSPGQPYEQYFGPGTRLTVT.

The chain joins TRBV28 to TRBJ2-7, with TRBD1 as a possible D gene (5 bases). The CDR3 has 12 amino acids. Trimming cost V 7 bases and J 3 bases, with 10 bases left between them. Germline V CDR1 and CDR2: MDHEN, SYDVKM. Written as DNA, the CDR3 is TGTGCCAGCACCAAACAGGACTACGAGCAGTACTTC. Protein: CASTKQDYEQYF.